The clone carrying this T cell receptor (beta chain) is medium-sized by share. Its specificity is unknown. The CDR3 spans 11 residues. Germline V gene sequence: CDR1 SEHNR, CDR2 FQNEAQ (reference sequence). V lost 11 bases, J lost 5 bases, and 6 bases stayed unmatched. These data are taken from a study of early T cells in non-severe SARS-CoV-2 infection. In the study overall: Unsorted whole-blood RNA was sequenced in bulk, leaving chains unpaired.

Study-wide results and limits: VDJdb matching favored anti-spike CD8 responses, missing private and CD4 specificities.

Researchers tagged individual cDNA molecules with unique molecular identifiers. TCRdb reprocessed the 5' RACE reads via MiXCR and lists one record per CDR3 protein. Of 45,000 to 75,000 distinct CDR3 sequences in the sample, around 5.2% are singletons; the top ten hold 6.5% to 8.5%. The sample consisted of whole blood. The origin of this receptor is an adult who was a healthcare worker with PCR-confirmed SARS-CoV-2 infection or an uninfected control (not recorded which). The chain couples TRBV7-9 to TRBJ2-7; 7 bases are a match to TRBD2. This CDR3 is CAAGGGNEQYF. CDR3 bases: TGTGCCGCGGGCGGGGGAAACGAGCAGTACTTC.